A single T cell receptor (beta chain) is shown here with its context. This record comes from a study of blood T cell repertoires in COVID-19. At the level of the study: The United States, Italy and Spain were the sources of the acute and convalescent COVID-19 samples. PBMCs, B-cell-depleted T cells, or T cells were the source of the cDNA or gDNA that made up the material.

The germline V gene encodes CDR1 LNHDA and CDR2 SQIVND (reference sequence). The CDR3 covers 15 residues. Trimming left V 5 bases short and J 4 bases short, with 14 bases between. Source study methods: Nucleated cell counts were estimated from reference gene primer amplification. The repertoire was sequenced with immunoSEQ multiplex PCR; TCRdb's copy has only in-frame clones and lacks some. The V and J calls and clone size are taken from that table; D and trimming were inferred from the DNA. The sample has 200,000 to 250,000 clones, about 89% seen once. This rearrangement joins TRBV19 to TRBJ2-2; D perhaps matches TRBD2 (6 bases). Sequencing was performed on peripheral blood. The clonotype originates from a woman aged 55-69 years who had recovered from COVID-19. The CDR3 spells CASSAGPQPTGELFF. The CDR3 nucleotides are TGTGCCAGTAGTGCGGGACCCCAGCCCACCGGGGAGCTGTTTTTT.